The T cell receptor (beta chain) described here comes from a study of spatial heterogeneity in lung cancer. Using its own MiXCR run on the 5' RACE reads, TCRdb lists one record per CDR3 protein. The sample lists approximately 40,000 distinct CDR3 sequences, around 7.2% occurring once. Time point given: sample taken at primary tumor resection. Sequencing was performed on whole RNA extracted from tumor and nontumor lung tissue, or from frozen PBMC, and the material was left unsorted. There are 15 residues in the CDR3. J gave up 4 bases and V 6 bases, and 9 bases lay outside the gene matches. Germline V gene data show CDR1 as DFQATT and CDR2 as SNEGSKA (reference sequence).

This TCR was sampled from a male donor with early-stage non-small cell lung cancer. Sequencing was performed on PBMCs, taken at surgery. This rearrangement joins TRBV20-1 to TRBJ1-1; 12 nucleotides match TRBD1. The CDR3 nucleotides are TGCAGTGCCACCGGGACAGGGGGCATGGGCACTGAAGCTTTCTTT. Translation: CSATGTGGMGTEAFF.